The rows below give T cell receptor beta chains drawn from one sample of a study of T cell clones after liver transplantation. TCRdb keeps only in-frame clones here, not all; method: immunoSEQ multiplex PCR. Of roughly 65,000 clones in the sample, around 93% are singletons; the top ten hold 0.85% to 1%. Sequenced material: CD4+ T cells from blood, taken about 25 months after liver transplant. The receptors stem from a human patient who received a liver transplant. Certain T cells may be donor cells from the graft. Both conserved end residues are part of each CDR3. D genes are given only for firm matches. A row's size may be missing; if present it is once, few, many or a size class.

j_gene | abundance | d_gene | v_gene | CDR3aa | CDR3nt
TRBJ2-3 | - | TRBD2 | TRBV18 | CASSATSGRAQDTQYF | TGTGCCAGCTCAGCCACTAGCGGGAGGGCCCAAGATACGCAGTATTTT
TRBJ1-3 | - | - | TRBV7-9 | CASSFGPGFTGNTIYF | TGTGCCAGCAGCTTTGGTCCAGGGTTCACTGGAAACACCATATATTTT
TRBJ1-5 | - | - | TRBV10-3 | CAIQGTNQPQHF | TGTGCCATCCAGGGGACCAATCAGCCCCAGCATTTT
TRBJ2-3 | - | TRBD1 | TRBV9 | CASSVGGRGYDTQYF | TGTGCCAGCAGCGTAGGAGGCAGGGGGTATGATACGCAGTATTTT
TRBJ2-1 | - | - | TRBV7-2 | CASSSGLSGNEQFF | TGTGCCAGCAGCTCGGGACTCTCGGGAAATGAGCAGTTCTTC
TRBJ1-2 | - | - | TRBV5-1 | CASSLAGEGYGYTF | TGCGCCAGCAGCTTGGCAGGGGAAGGCTATGGCTACACCTTC
TRBJ2-7 | - | - | TRBV25-1 | CASSKRDKGFKYEQYF | TGTGCCAGCAGTAAAAGGGACAAGGGATTCAAATACGAGCAGTACTTC
TRBJ1-4 | - | TRBD1 | TRBV6-5 | CASSYRQTGRNEKLFF | TGTGCCAGCAGTTACCGTCAGACAGGGCGGAACGAAAAACTGTTTTTT
TRBJ1-3 | - | TRBD1 | TRBV5-1 | CASTAGGQGSGNTIYF | TGCGCCAGCACCGCAGGAGGACAGGGCTCTGGAAACACCATATATTTT
TRBJ2-2 | - | - | TRBV14 | CASSRRETGELFF | TGTGCCAGCAGCCGCCGGGAGACCGGGGAGCTGTTTTTT
TRBJ1-4 | once | TRBD1 | TRBV5-1 | CASSSGQAYEKLFF | TGCGCCAGCAGCTCGGGACAGGCTTATGAAAAACTGTTTTTT
TRBJ1-3 | - | - | TRBV7-9 | CASSPRGSSGNTIYF | TGTGCCAGCAGCCCCCGGGGATCGTCTGGAAACACCATATATTTT
TRBJ2-5 | - | - | TRBV6-5 | CASTPGFQTQYF | TGTGCCAGCACTCCCGGGTTTCAGACCCAGTACTTC
TRBJ2-1 | - | - | TRBV7-2 | CASSLSAMGNEQFF | TGTGCCAGCAGCTTATCCGCAATGGGCAATGAGCAGTTCTTC
TRBJ1-2 | - | - | TRBV5-5 | CASSYDSYGYTF | TGTGCCAGCAGCTACGACAGCTATGGCTACACCTTC
TRBJ2-7 | - | TRBD1 | TRBV6-1 | CASSTGTEVYEQYF | TGTGCCAGCAGCACCGGGACAGAAGTATACGAGCAGTACTTC
TRBJ2-7 | - | - | TRBV7-2 | CASSLTRTYEQYF | TGTGCCAGCAGCTTAACAAGGACCTACGAGCAGTACTTC
TRBJ2-7 | - | - | TRBV28 | CASSPGTRVPSYEQYF | TGTGCCAGCAGTCCAGGGACACGCGTTCCCTCCTACGAGCAGTACTTC
TRBJ2-1 | - | TRBD2 | TRBV7-2 | CASSLDRLAGNNEQFF | TGTGCCAGCAGCTTAGATCGGCTAGCGGGGAACAATGAGCAGTTCTTC
TRBJ2-7 | - | - | TRBV5-1 | CASSSLQEGHEQYF | TGCGCCAGCAGCTCCCTCCAGGAGGGTCACGAGCAGTACTTC
TRBJ2-5 | - | - | TRBV21-1 | CANLQWTGETQYF | TGTGCCAACCTACAGTGGACAGGGGAAACCCAGTACTTC
TRBJ2-1 | - | - | TRBV28 | CASSPPTRDNEQFF | TGTGCCAGCAGTCCGCCTACGAGGGACAATGAGCAGTTCTTC
TRBJ1-3 | - | - | TRBV10-3 | CAISDGSSGNTIYF | TGTGCCATCAGTGACGGCAGCTCTGGAAACACCATATATTTT
TRBJ2-5 | - | - | TRBV7-9 | CATIPDGGQETQYF | TGTGCCACCATACCCGACGGCGGCCAAGAGACCCAGTACTTC
TRBJ1-5 | - | - | TRBV6-1 | CASSPPGRINQPQHF | TGTGCCAGCAGTCCGCCGGGACGGATCAATCAGCCCCAGCATTTT
TRBJ1-3 | - | - | TRBV25-1 | CASSEWSGNTIYF | TGTGCCAGCAGTGAATGGTCTGGAAACACCATATATTTT
TRBJ2-1 | once | TRBD2 | TRBV5-1 | CASSLIAGGVNEQFF | TGCGCCAGCAGCTTAATAGCGGGAGGGGTAAATGAGCAGTTCTTC